This T cell receptor (beta chain) was sequenced in a study of T-cell reconstitution after alpha-beta-depleted transplantation in children. The library targeted TCRbeta and was prepared with unique molecular identifiers. TCRdb re-derived calls from the PCR reads in MiXCR, one entry per CDR3 protein. The sample includes around 380,000 distinct CDR3 sequences, 9.5% to 13% of them seen just once. The CDR3 consists of 16 residues. Trimming took off 5 bases at V and 7 bases at J, with 20 bases between the two ends. Germline values: CDR1 SGHAT, CDR2 FQNNGV. This clonotype was observed a handful of times. The input for sequencing was PBMCs from the stem cell graft donor, taken from the stem cell graft. The source of this sequence is a human donor who donated a stem cell graft to a child with acute myeloid leukemia. V is TRBV11-2 and J is TRBJ2-2; weak D call: TRBD2 (5 bases). The CDR3 here is CASSAPRIRAGGELFF. The CDR3 coding sequence is TGTGCCAGCAGCGCCCCTAGAATACGGGCGGGCGGGGAGCTGTTTTTT.